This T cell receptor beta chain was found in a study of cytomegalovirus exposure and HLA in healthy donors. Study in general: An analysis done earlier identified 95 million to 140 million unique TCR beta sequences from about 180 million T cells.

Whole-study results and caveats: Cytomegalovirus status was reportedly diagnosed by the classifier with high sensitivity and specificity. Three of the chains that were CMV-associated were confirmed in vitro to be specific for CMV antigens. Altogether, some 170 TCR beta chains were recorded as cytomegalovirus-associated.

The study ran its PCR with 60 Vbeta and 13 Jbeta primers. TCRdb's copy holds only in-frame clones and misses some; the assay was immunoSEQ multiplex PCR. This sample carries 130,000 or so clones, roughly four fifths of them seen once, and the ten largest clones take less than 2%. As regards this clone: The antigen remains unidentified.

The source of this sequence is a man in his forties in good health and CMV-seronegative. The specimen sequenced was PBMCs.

CDR3 residues: CASSPTRGRLTNYGYTF. Here the CDR3 DNA reads TGTGCCAGCAGTCCGACCAGGGGCAGGTTGACCAACTATGGCTACACCTTC. This rearrangement joins TRBV27 to TRBJ1-2; tentatively, D is TRBD1 (6 bases). This CDR3 has 17 residues. Trimming removed 5 bases from V and 2 bases from J, with 21 bases in between. Per the germline V gene, CDR1 is MNHEY and CDR2 is SMNVEV (reference sequence).